These T cell receptor beta chains were read from a single sample in a study of response to subunit inactivated influenza vaccine. MiXCR was run by TCRdb on the RT-PCR reads, yielding one entry per CDR3 protein. The data show about 540,000 distinct CDR3 sequences, with 14% seen just once and roughly 11% held by the top ten. This material consisted of PBMCs from blood, taken roughly 13 days after vaccination. Every receptor here comes from a man aged 45-65 years who received an inactivated influenza vaccine. Each CDR3 is given with its conserved first and last residue. D genes are given only for firm matches. For some rows the clone size is stated as once, few or many, or as a class when expanded; others skip it.

>TRBV7-9|.|TRBJ2-7|many
CASSPEEGHPYEQYF
TGTGCCAGCAGCCCCGAAGAGGGACACCCCTACGAGCAGTACTTC
>TRBV6-1|.|TRBJ2-1|few
CASSGAVLSVHEQFF
TGTGCCAGCAGTGGGGCAGTTCTTTCTGTCCATGAGCAGTTCTTC
>TRBV7-9|TRBD1|TRBJ1-1|.
CASSPGDSQNTEAFF
TGTGCCAGCAGCCCCGGGGACAGTCAGAACACTGAAGCTTTCTTT
>TRBV6-5|TRBD1|TRBJ1-4|.
CASSTTVGQGAVGEKLFF
TGTGCCAGCAGTACTACAGTGGGACAGGGGGCGGTAGGTGAAAAACTGTTTTTT
>TRBV7-9|.|TRBJ1-4|few
CASAATNEKLFF
TGTGCTAGCGCAGCAACTAATGAAAAACTGTTTTTT
>TRBV12-3/TRBV12-4|TRBD2|TRBJ2-5|.
CASSLTSGGETQYF
TGTGCCAGCAGTCTGACTAGCGGGGGTGAGACCCAGTACTTC
>TRBV11-2|.|TRBJ2-7|.
CASGRFVYEQYF
TGTGCCAGCGGAAGATTTGTTTACGAGCAGTACTTC
>TRBV7-2|.|TRBJ2-3|.
CASSESAGLLRGDTQYF
TGTGCCAGCAGCGAATCCGCGGGACTTCTACGGGGAGATACGCAGTATTTT
>TRBV29-1|.|TRBJ2-7|.
CSVLLLASSYEQYF
TGCAGCGTTTTACTTCTGGCAAGCTCCTACGAGCAGTACTTC
>TRBV24-1|.|TRBJ2-5|once
CATSEPDETQYF
TGTGCCACCAGTGAACCGGACGAGACCCAGTACTTC
>TRBV3-1|.|TRBJ2-5|.
CASSLDAQGGRETQYF
TGTGCCAGCAGCCTGGATGCCCAGGGGGGGCGAGAGACCCAGTACTTC
>TRBV15|.|TRBJ1-5|many
CATSRGVRSGRVSQPQHF
TGTGCCACCAGCAGAGGAGTCCGTTCAGGGCGAGTAAGTCAGCCCCAGCATTTT
>TRBV12-3/TRBV12-4|.|TRBJ1-5|few
CASSFGGQQPQHF
TGTGCCAGCAGTTTTGGGGGGCAGCAGCCCCAGCATTTT
>TRBV7-9|.|TRBJ2-7|.
CASSLEGQGPYEQYF
TGTGCCAGCAGCTTAGAGGGGCAGGGGCCCTACGAGCAGTACTTC
>TRBV12-3/TRBV12-4|.|TRBJ2-7|few
CASSLWVGAYEQYF
TGTGCCAGCAGTTTATGGGTGGGGGCCTACGAGCAGTACTTC
>TRBV3-1|TRBD2|TRBJ2-1|few
CASSQVGRTRRSHEQFF
TGTGCCAGCAGCCAAGTCGGAAGGACTAGACGATCCCATGAGCAGTTCTTC
>TRBV5-5|.|TRBJ2-1|.
CASSQLSASSYNEQFF
TGTGCCAGCAGCCAGTTGTCAGCGAGCTCCTACAATGAGCAGTTCTTC
>TRBV27|TRBD1|TRBJ2-3|many
CASSLSGGRTDTQYF
TGTGCCAGCAGTTTATCAGGGGGCCGCACAGATACGCAGTATTTT
>TRBV21-1|.|TRBJ2-7|few
CASSKLEGQSTNEQYF
TGTGCCAGCAGCAAACTAGAAGGACAGAGCACCAACGAGCAGTACTTC
>TRBV29-1|TRBD1|TRBJ1-5|many
CSVAQTGDSNQPQHF
TGCAGCGTTGCGCAGACAGGGGATAGCAATCAGCCCCAGCATTTT
>TRBV7-2|.|TRBJ2-7|.
CASSLVKASYEQYF
TGTGCCAGCAGCTTAGTGAAGGCCTCCTACGAGCAGTACTTC
>TRBV12-3/TRBV12-4|.|TRBJ2-7|many
CASSSGNYEQYF
TGTGCCAGCAGTTCCGGGAACTACGAGCAGTACTTC
>TRBV15|TRBD1|TRBJ1-2|.
CATSRAGTGGRIYGYTF
TGTGCCACCAGCAGAGCCGGGACAGGGGGCCGTATCTATGGCTACACCTTC
>TRBV9|.|TRBJ2-1|many
CASSQRRSGNEQFF
TGTGCCAGCAGCCAGCGGAGAAGTGGGAATGAGCAGTTCTTC
>TRBV6-2/TRBV6-3|.|TRBJ1-1|many
CASSSTATNTEAFF
TGTGCCAGCAGTTCGACAGCTACGAACACTGAAGCTTTCTTT
>TRBV15|TRBD2|TRBJ2-3|few
CATSSSERGITDTQYF
TGTGCCACCAGCAGTAGTGAGCGGGGGATCACAGATACGCAGTATTTT
>TRBV9|TRBD1|TRBJ2-5|.
CASSIRTGFETQYF
TGTGCCAGCAGCATACGGACAGGGTTTGAGACCCAGTACTTC
>TRBV11-2|TRBD1|TRBJ1-2|few
CASTATGGYYGYTF
TGTGCCAGCACCGCGACAGGGGGCTACTATGGCTACACCTTC
>TRBV18|.|TRBJ2-4|.
CASSYVFRLAKNIQYF
TGTGCCAGCTCCTACGTCTTTCGGCTAGCCAAAAACATTCAGTACTTC
>TRBV6-2/TRBV6-3|.|TRBJ2-7|many
CASSYSSGSYEQYF
TGTGCCAGCAGTTACTCGTCGGGCTCCTACGAGCAGTACTTC